This T cell receptor beta chain was retrieved from a study of blood T cells in healthy people across ages. Regarding the study as a whole: Fewer expanded clones and more diversity marked long-lived versus aged donors. Per million T cells, TCR beta diversity dropped about linearly as age rose. Strongly correlated with naive T cell percentage was TCR beta diversity.

A second PCR of roughly 6 to 12 cycles used a sample-barcoded 5' primer and a J-beta primer mix. Via MiXCR, TCRdb re-called the 5' RACE reads, giving one row per CDR3 protein. The sample includes more than 1.4 million distinct CDR3 sequences, around 42% of them seen just once. This clonotype appeared once. Its specificity is not known. CDR3 length: 11 residues. The clonotype originates from a woman under 30 in good health. Sequenced input: blood. The chain recombines TRBV12-2 with TRBJ2-7. TRBV12-2 is shown as a pseudogene. The CDR3 reads CASRFGYEQYF. Written as DNA, the CDR3 is TGTGCAAGTCGTTTCGGGTACGAGCAGTACTTC.